These T cell receptor beta chains were read from a single sample in a study of CD8+ T cells in alopecia areata. Generated by immunoSEQ multiplex PCR, the TCRdb table keeps only in-frame clones and is missing some. The sample consists of under 250,000 clones, 50% to 60% of them appearing once. Sequences were derived from CD4+ T cells sorted from blood, sampled at week 4, from a patient treated with tofacitinib. Receptors originate from a human donor with alopecia areata. Both conserved end residues are part of each CDR3. D genes are given only for firm matches. For some rows the clone size is stated as once, few or many, or as a class when expanded; others skip it.

abundance | j_gene | d_gene | v_gene | CDR3nt | CDR3aa
NA | TRBJ1-2 | NA | TRBV15 | TGTGCCACCAGCAGAGATGGAGGGACGTATGGCTACACCTTC | CATSRDGGTYGYTF
NA | TRBJ2-1 | TRBD1 | TRBV2 | TGTGCCAGCAGTGGGAACAGGGGCGATGAGCAGTTCTTC | CASSGNRGDEQFF
few | TRBJ2-6 | TRBD1 | TRBV5-5 | TGTGCCAGCAGCTTGGGGGACAGGGAAGGAGGCTCTGGGGCCAACGTCCTGACTTTC | CASSLGDREGGSGANVLTF
NA | TRBJ1-2 | TRBD1 | TRBV6-6 | TGTGCCAGCAGACTTGGACAGGGGTATGGCTACACCTTC | CASRLGQGYGYTF
few | TRBJ2-5 | NA | TRBV29-1 | TGCAGCGTTGGAAGGGGGGCTGGGGAGACCCAGTACTTC | CSVGRGAGETQYF
NA | TRBJ1-5 | TRBD1 | TRBV15 | TGTGCCACCAGCAGAGGATTTACCGGGACAGGGGGCGGATTGAGCAATCAGCCCCAGCATTTT | CATSRGFTGTGGGLSNQPQHF
NA | TRBJ1-5 | TRBD1 | TRBV7-2 | TGTGCCAGCAGCCCAGGGGGGTGGGACAGCGGCAATCAGCCCCAGCATTTT | CASSPGGWDSGNQPQHF
NA | TRBJ2-7 | TRBD2 | TRBV6-1 | TGTGCCAGCAGTGCGCTAGCGGGGAACGACGAGCAGTACTTC | CASSALAGNDEQYF
few | TRBJ1-4 | NA | TRBV29-1 | TGCAGCGGCCTCGAGGAGGCCATGGAGGAAAAACTGTTTTTT | CSGLEEAMEEKLFF
few | TRBJ1-2 | NA | TRBV25-1 | TGTGCCAGCAGTGAATCCCCCCAAAGGGATGGCTACACCTTC | CASSESPQRDGYTF
NA | TRBJ1-2 | NA | TRBV10-3 | TGTGCCACCCTGTTAGGTGGTGGGAACTATGGCTACACCTTC | CATLLGGGNYGYTF
few | TRBJ1-2 | TRBD1 | TRBV28 | TGTGCCAGCAGTTTTGGGACAGCCCTCTATGGCTACACCTTC | CASSFGTALYGYTF
NA | TRBJ1-1 | NA | TRBV19 | TGTGCCAGTAGAGAGGTTATTAACACTGAAGCTTTCTTT | CASREVINTEAFF
once | TRBJ2-1 | NA | TRBV11-2 | TGTGCCAGCAGCTTTATTGAGCAGTTCTTC | CASSFIEQFF
once | TRBJ2-1 | NA | TRBV29-1 | TGCAGCGTTTTAAGGAATGAGCAGTTCTTC | CSVLRNEQFF
few | TRBJ1-1 | TRBD1 | TRBV7-6 | TGTGCCAGCAGCTTGGCAGGGGGGACAGACACTGAAGCTTTCTTT | CASSLAGGTDTEAFF
NA | TRBJ2-1 | NA | TRBV27 | TGTGCCAGCAGCCGAAGCGGAATCTCCTACAATGAGCAGTTCTTC | CASSRSGISYNEQFF
NA | TRBJ2-7 | TRBD1 | TRBV30 | TGTGCCTGGGCAACCGGGACAGGGGGCGTACGGCAGTACTTC | CAWATGTGGVRQYF
few | TRBJ2-5 | NA | TRBV6-4 | TGTGCCAGCAGTGCGGGGGCGGGAGAGACCCAGTACTTC | CASSAGAGETQYF
NA | TRBJ1-4 | NA | TRBV21-1 | TGTGCCAGCAGCCCATTAGGGCTTCAGGAAAAACTGTTTTTT | CASSPLGLQEKLFF